This TCR beta chain is from a study of shared clonotypes between healthy human individuals. Study details: Per-donor plates numbered three CD4 naive, three CD4 memory, two CD8 naive and one CD8 memory. General study results and limits: The authors expected sequencing depth to affect clonotype sharing among donors.

CDR1 MDHEN and CDR2 SYDVKM come from the germline V gene. The ends were cut back, 4 bases at V and 4 bases at J, with 16 bases in the middle. The CDR3 length is 15 residues. Concerning this clone itself: Its specificity is not known.

A deep-level run was used for the assay. Sequencing used immunoSEQ multiplex PCR; TCRdb keeps in-frame clones, though not all of them. The sample holds more than 2,000,000 clones, approximately 93% seen once. The TCR was taken from a man aged 18-30 years in good health. Some clones in this sample may be carry-over from other donors' samples. The gene calls are TRBV28 and TRBJ1-2; D not resolved. Sequencing used naive CD4+ T cells from PBMCs. The subset: CD45RA+ positively selected. CDR3 coding DNA: TGTGCCAGCAGTTCCCCCCCGACGGGCGGCTATGGCTACACCTTC. Residues: CASSSPPTGGYGYTF.